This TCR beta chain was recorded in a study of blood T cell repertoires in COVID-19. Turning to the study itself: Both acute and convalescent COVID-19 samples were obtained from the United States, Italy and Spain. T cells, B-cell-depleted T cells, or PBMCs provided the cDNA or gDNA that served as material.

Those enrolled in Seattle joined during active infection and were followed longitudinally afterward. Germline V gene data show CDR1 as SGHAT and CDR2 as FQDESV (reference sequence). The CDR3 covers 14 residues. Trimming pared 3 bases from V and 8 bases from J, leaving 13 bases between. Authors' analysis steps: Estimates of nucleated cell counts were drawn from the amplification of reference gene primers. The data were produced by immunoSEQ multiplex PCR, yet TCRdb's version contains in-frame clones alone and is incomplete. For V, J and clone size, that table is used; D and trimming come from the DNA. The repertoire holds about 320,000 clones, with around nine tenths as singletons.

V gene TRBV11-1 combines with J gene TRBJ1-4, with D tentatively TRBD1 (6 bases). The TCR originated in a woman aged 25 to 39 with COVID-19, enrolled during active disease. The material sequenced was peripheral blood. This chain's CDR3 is CASSFGGTYEKLFF. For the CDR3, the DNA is TGTGCCAGCAGCTTTGGGGGCACCTACGAAAAACTGTTTTTT.